Sequencing of this T cell receptor beta chain was carried out in a study of human T cells and chemical hapten exposure. In the study overall: Weekly administration of diphenylcyclopropenone to the scalp of patients continued throughout the approximately 26-week study. General study points: Patch test scores rose with PT1 expanded TCR counts, a positive correlation.

CDR1 is LGHNA and CDR2 is YNFKEQ in the germline V gene. The CDR3 sequence is 16 residues long. V was shortened by 0 bases and J by 1 base, with 7 bases between the two germline ends. Sample time point: patch test 1, 2 weeks after DPC sensitization. The sample's treatment: therapeutic diphenylcyclopropenone sensitization with weekly scalp DPC. This clonotype was seen ten or more times. Its cognate antigen is unknown. TCRdb independently ran MiXCR on the RACE reads; one entry per CDR3 protein. The sample consists of approximately 80,000 distinct CDR3 sequences, approximately 8% of them appearing once. Specimen: whole blood, collected in connection with sensitization to the hapten diphenylcyclopropenone (DPC). V and J are TRBV4-2 and TRBJ2-6; D is unclear. This receptor was taken from a woman aged 30 to 39 with alopecia areata. Some clones in this sample may be carry-over from other donors' samples. The CDR3 sequence: CASSQDDGSGANVLTF. DNA for the CDR3: TGTGCCAGCAGCCAAGATGATGGGTCTGGGGCCAACGTCCTGACTTTC.